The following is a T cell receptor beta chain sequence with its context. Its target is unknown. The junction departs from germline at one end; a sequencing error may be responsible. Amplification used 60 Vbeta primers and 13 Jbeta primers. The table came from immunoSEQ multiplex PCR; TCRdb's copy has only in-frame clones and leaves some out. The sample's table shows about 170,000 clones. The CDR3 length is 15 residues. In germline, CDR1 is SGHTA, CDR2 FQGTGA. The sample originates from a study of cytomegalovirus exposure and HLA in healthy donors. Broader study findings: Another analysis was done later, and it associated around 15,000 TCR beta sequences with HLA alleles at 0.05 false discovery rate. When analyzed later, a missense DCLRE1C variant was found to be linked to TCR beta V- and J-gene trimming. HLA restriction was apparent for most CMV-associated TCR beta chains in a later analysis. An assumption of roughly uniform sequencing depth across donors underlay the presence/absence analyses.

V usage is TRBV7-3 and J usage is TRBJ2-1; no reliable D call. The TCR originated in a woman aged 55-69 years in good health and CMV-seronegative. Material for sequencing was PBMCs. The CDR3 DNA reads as TGTGCCAGCAGCGTAACGAGGAGCTCCTACAATGAGCAGTTCTTC. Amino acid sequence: CASSVTRSSYNEQFF.